This TCR beta chain was identified in a study of graft-versus-host responses after intestinal transplantation (dated by TCRdb to about 2021). For the wider study: The transplants that recipients received were multivisceral, liver-intestinal, or isolated intestinal. All recipients received anti-thymocyte globulin induction followed by maintenance tacrolimus and steroids for roughly three years. Bulk TCR-beta CDR3 sequencing was used to track graft-versus-host and host-versus-graft alloreactive T cell clones in the graft, circulation and bone marrow after intestinal transplantation. To identify alloreactive clones, pre-transplant mixed lymphocyte reaction products were sequenced and then compared with unstimulated pre-transplant donor and recipient T cells. A cohort of approximately 23 intestinal transplant recipients, including one retransplant, was enrolled, and a few patients lacking pretransplant specimens were excluded. Donor T cell macrochimerism was defined as a peak of at least 4% donor T cells among recipient peripheral blood mononuclear cells. Rather than being sequenced by the commercial service, samples from a few later patients were sequenced in-house on an Illumina MiSeq and processed with MiXCR.

To isolate intraepithelial and lamina propria lymphocytes from graft specimens, dithiothreitol, EDTA incubations and collagenase D digestion were used. Serial intestinal graft biopsy specimens collected up to 600 days after transplant underwent bulk TCR-beta sequencing. Library construction relied on the immunoSEQ multiplex PCR assay. For most patients, genomic DNA was subjected to high-throughput TCR-beta CDR3 sequencing by Adaptive Biotechnologies. For the original study's pipeline: TCR sequencing data were retrieved from Adaptive's ImmunoSEQ software for about 17 patients, whereas a few other patients were processed with MiXCR and VDJtools. Because the origin of CDR3 nucleotide sequences shared between donor and recipient could not be assigned, those sequences were removed. At least 2-fold expansion over unstimulated cells and a minimum CFSE-low frequency of 0.002% (template counts) or 0.001% (read counts) were required for clones to be classified as alloreactive. Clones detected in sequenced pre-transplant spleen, lymph node, or MLR CFSE-low populations of the donor or recipient were defined as mappable. The cumulative frequency of alloreactive clones was calculated as a percentage of all sequences, weighted by copy number. TCRdb re-hosts the immuneACCESS table, in-frame sequences only. Its copies lack some clones; in the studies checked, an unresolved V gene accounts for under half of them, and the cause for the rest is not known. V and J calls and clone size are as listed in that table; D and trimming were resolved from the DNA. The sample table shows 15,000 to 25,000 clones, and roughly 72% are seen once. 8% of the sample goes to the ten largest clones.

The CDR3 runs 13 residues from the cysteine to the phenylalanine. CDR3 DNA only is kept here, 39 bases in frame from base 1. CDR1 MGHDK and CDR2 SYGVNS were looked up in the germline V gene. V loses 10 bases, J loses 10 bases, and the germline ends lie 20 bases apart. Details on this clone: Its antigen remains undetermined. Within one base of it there is no much larger clone, and no base qualities were kept.

On the study overall, not on this receptor specifically: GvH clones were detected in recipient bone marrow, and some of these GvH clones were observed earlier in ileal mucosa or blood, consistent with an intestinal mucosal origin. Peak levels of circulating GvH clones were associated with declines in HvG clones early after transplant. The relatively low number and heterogeneity of intestinal transplant patients limited the conclusions. In the allografts of patients with donor T cell macrochimerism, GvH to HvG T cell clonal ratios were high.

The material was ileum tissue, obtained about 3 weeks after intestinal transplant. This TCR was sampled from a human patient who received an intestinal transplant, so some T cells may come from the graft donor. This chain joins TRBV25-1 to TRBJ1-5, with the D gene call left open. The CDR3: CATQLYSGGPQHF. The DNA reads TGTGCCACCCAACTTTATTCAGGAGGTCCCCAGCATTTT. Outside the CDR3, residues come from the reference TRBV25-1 and TRBJ1-5 proteins, so the full variable domain is: EADIYQTPRYLVIGTGKKITLECSQTMGHDKMYWYQQDPGMELHLIHYSYGVNSTEKGDLSSESTVSRIRTEHFPLTLESARPSHTSQYLCATQLYSGGPQHFGDGTRLSIL.